This passage covers 21 T cell receptor beta chains from one sample sequenced in a study of T-cell reconstitution after alpha-beta-depleted transplantation in children. This sample's TCRbeta library carried unique molecular identifier barcodes. One entry per CDR3 protein results from TCRdb running MiXCR on the PCR reads. The table shows around 94,000 distinct CDR3 sequences, with about 6.8% occurring only once. Sample: PBMCs, taken before TCRalphabeta/CD19-depleted stem cell transplant. These receptors were obtained from a boy aged 2 to 10 with acute lymphoblastic leukemia, due to receive a stem cell transplant.

Regarding this clonotype: One junction end does not reproduce the germline sequence, and a read error may be involved. The chain recombines TRBV25-1 with TRBJ2-1; D not resolved. CDR3 length equals 13 residues. The germline CDR1 and CDR2 sequences are MGHDK and SYGVNS. DNA of the CDR3: TGTTCCAGCAGTGCTTTTAGTGGTGGTGAGCAGTTCTTC. Translation gives CSSSAFSGGEQFF. Full variable domain (remainder filled in from reference TRBV25-1 and TRBJ2-1): EADIYQTPRYLVIGTGKKITLECSQTMGHDKMYWYQQDPGMELHLIHYSYGVNSTEKGDLSSESTVSRIRTEHFPLTLESARPSHTSQYLCSSSAFSGGEQFFGPGTRLTVL.

The CDR3 bases are TGTGCCAGCAGTGGTTCTGGGGCCTACAATGAGCAGTTCTTC. Translation: CASSGSGAYNEQFF. The chain is built from TRBV2 and TRBJ2-1; D gene uncertain. Germline-derived CDR1 and CDR2 are SNHLY and FYNNEI. V lost 4 bases and J lost 2, with 9 bases in between. The CDR3 sequence is 14 residues long. The full variable domain, in which reference TRBV2 and TRBJ2-1 provide the parts outside the CDR3, is EPEVTQTPSHQVTQMGQEVILRCVPISNHLYFYWYRQILGQKVEFLVSFYNNEISEKSEIFDDQFSVERPDGSNFTLKIRSTKLEDSAMYFCASSGSGAYNEQFFGPGTRLTVL.

There are a few counts of this clonotype. The chain combines TRBV13 with TRBJ2-1; 7 positions match TRBD2. Trimming took 4 bases from V and 10 from J; bases not matched to a gene: 16. CDR1 is PRHDT and CDR2 is FYEKMQ in the germline V gene (reference sequence). The CDR3 sequence is 16 residues long. CDR3 coding DNA: TGTGCCAGCAGCTCAACCCCAAATCTAGCGGCCGACGAGCAGTTCTTC. It yields the protein CASSSTPNLAADEQFF.

This clonotype occurred a few times. The chain carries TRBV4-2 and TRBJ2-5; D may be TRBD1 or TRBD2 (5 bases each). Germline lookup yields CDR1 LGHNA and CDR2 YNFKEQ. The V and J ends lost 0 bases and 11 bases respectively, with 10 bases between them. CDR3 size: 12 residues. The CDR3 DNA follows: TGTGCCAGCAGCCAAGAAGGGACGAGACAGTACTTC. It yields the protein CASSQEGTRQYF.

CDR3 sequence (DNA): TGTGCCAGCAGCGTAGCAGGGGATCCCTACGAGCAGTACTTC. Translating gives CASSVAGDPYEQYF. The V and J genes are TRBV9 and TRBJ2-7, with TRBD1 as a possible D gene (6 bases). V dropped 0 bases and J dropped 2 bases, with 9 bases sitting between them. Germline V gene lookup returns CDR1 SGDLS and CDR2 YYNGEE. This CDR3 has 14 residues.

Many counts were recorded for this clonotype. The chain has TRBV7-8 and TRBJ2-2; D not certain. V lost 1 base to trimming and J lost 5 bases, with 5 bases between them. Germline CDR1 and CDR2: SGHVS and FQNEAQ. The CDR3 spans 13 residues. CDR3 in DNA: TGTGCCAGCAGCTTAGGAGAAACCGGGGAGCTGTTTTTT. As protein: CASSLGETGELFF.

This clonotype was observed many times. The rearrangement uses TRBV6-5 and TRBJ2-7, with D perhaps TRBD2 (7 bases). Between the trimmed V and J ends, which lost 3 bases and 4 bases, there was a span of 13 bases. This CDR3 contains 14 residues. Germline-derived CDR1 and CDR2 are MNHEY and SVGAGI. The CDR3: CASSYRGAEYEQYF. CDR3 bases: TGTGCCAGCAGTTATCGGGGGGCTGAGTACGAGCAGTACTTC.

This clonotype occurred many times. The chain carries TRBV5-5 and TRBJ2-7; tentatively, D is TRBD1 (5 bases). This CDR3 contains 15 residues. Germline V CDR1 and CDR2: SGHKS, YYEKEE (reference sequence). The germline V and J ends were trimmed by 4 bases and 3 bases, with 17 bases remaining between them. This CDR3 is CASSPDPGQVYEQYF. In DNA, the CDR3 is TGTGCCAGCAGCCCGGATCCAGGGCAAGTCTACGAGCAGTACTTC.

This clonotype has just a few counts. V and J are TRBV12-3 or TRBV12-4 and TRBJ1-6, with D unresolved. Trimming removed 2 bases from V and 11 bases from J, with 10 bases in between. The CDR3 loop spans 13 amino acids. CDR3 DNA: TGTGCCAGCAGTTTAAAGGGCCATGCACCCCTCCACTTT. It encodes CASSLKGHAPLHF.

This clonotype was seen repeatedly, ten times or more. The chain recombines TRBV2 with TRBJ2-7; D perhaps matches TRBD1 (5 bases). The CDR3 extends over 14 amino acids. Trimming shortened V by 6 bases and J by 2 bases, and 14 bases separated the two germline ends. Per germline, CDR1 SNHLY and CDR2 FYNNEI. The CDR3 spells CASRRQLLAYEQYF. The DNA of the CDR3 is TGTGCCAGCAGGAGACAGCTGTTAGCCTACGAGCAGTACTTC.

In its sample, this clonotype was seen many times. The chain joins TRBV20-1 to TRBJ2-5; D not resolved. Germline CDR1 DFQATT, CDR2 SNEGSKA (reference sequence). This CDR3 is built from 12 residues. The germline V and J ends were trimmed by 4 bases and 0 bases, with 6 bases remaining between them. CDR3 loop: CSATLYQETQYF. CDR3 in DNA: TGCAGTGCTACCCTGTACCAAGAGACCCAGTACTTC.

In its sample, this clonotype was seen many times. V usage is TRBV18 and J usage is TRBJ1-5, with 7 nucleotides matching TRBD1. Germline values: CDR1 KGHSH, CDR2 LQKENI. The CDR3 spans 15 residues. Trimming removed 1 base from V and 4 bases from J; junction bases left unmatched: 4. The CDR3 DNA sequence: TGTGCCAGCTCACCACGGGGACAGATGAATCAGCCCCAGCATTTT. Encoded protein: CASSPRGQMNQPQHF.

V and J are TRBV10-3 and TRBJ2-1; D tentatively reads TRBD1 or TRBD2 (5 bases each). The CDR3 length is 12 residues. Germline CDR1 ENHRY, CDR2 SYGVKD. The ends were cut back, 0 bases at V and 9 bases at J, with 6 bases in the middle. The CDR3: CAISESRGEQFF. The CDR3, as DNA: TGTGCCATCAGTGAGTCGAGGGGTGAGCAGTTCTTC.

This clonotype has more than one count but fewer than ten. J is TRBJ1-1 and V is TRBV15, with 7 bases fitting TRBD1. Trimming at V came to 2 bases and at J to 3 bases, leaving 0 bases not matched to a gene. Germline CDR1 is LNHNV and CDR2 is YYDKDF (reference sequence). This CDR3 has 13 residues. CDR3 nucleotides: TGTGCCACCAGCAGACAGGGGGACACTGAAGCTTTCTTT. It is translated as CATSRQGDTEAFF.

V gene TRBV11-2 combines with J gene TRBJ2-5; the D is unclear. V was clipped by 4 bases and J by 1 base, with 10 bases between them. CDR1 and CDR2 (germline): SGHAT, FQNNGV. The CDR3 runs to 14 residues. CDR3 nucleotide sequence: TGTGCCAGCAGCTCCATGATTAGCCAAGAGACCCAGTACTTC. Its translation is CASSSMISQETQYF.

The chain has TRBV12-3 or TRBV12-4 and TRBJ1-3; D is unresolved. CDR3 length equals 12 residues. Trimming left V 7 bases short and J 0 bases short, with 4 bases between. CDR3 DNA: TGTGCCAGCACTGCCTCTGGAAACACCATATATTTT. This sequence encodes CASTASGNTIYF.

This clonotype was seen repeatedly, ten times or more. This chain connects TRBV6-4 to TRBJ2-5, with 8 bases identical to TRBD2. This CDR3 is built from 15 residues. Germline trimming cut 3 bases from V and 4 bases from J; bases unmatched to any gene: 7. Germline values: CDR1 MRHNA, CDR2 SNTAGT. The CDR3 region has the DNA TGTGCCAGCAGTGAGAGAGGACTAGCAGGAGAGACCCAGTACTTC. This gives the protein CASSERGLAGETQYF.

This clonotype was seen repeatedly, ten times or more. The CDR3 nucleotides are TGTGCCAGCAGTCAAATAGGGGGGAGAAGGAGCACAGATACGCAGTATTTT. Translation: CASSQIGGRRSTDTQYF. The chain employs TRBV12-3 or TRBV12-4 and TRBJ2-3; D possibly matches TRBD1 or TRBD2 (6 bases each). This CDR3 has 17 residues. Trimming left V 5 bases short and J 0 bases short, with 18 bases between.

This rearrangement joins TRBV6-1 to TRBJ1-4; TRBD1 aligns across 11 bases. V dropped 2 bases and J dropped 7; count of bases not matched to a gene: 9. CDR1 and CDR2 from the germline V gene are MNHNS and SASEGT. This CDR3 has 17 residues. The CDR3 DNA follows: TGTGCCAGCAGTGAATCCGCCGGGGACAGGGGGTCTGAAAAACTGTTTTTT. Its protein is CASSESAGDRGSEKLFF.

The table lists this clonotype with many counts. This chain uses TRBV5-1 with TRBJ2-5; D is undetermined. The V gene lost 4 bases and the J gene lost 0 bases, with 10 bases spanning the gap. From germline, CDR1 is SGHRS and CDR2 YFSETQ. The CDR3 contains 14 residues. The CDR3 region has the DNA TGCGCCAGCAGCCCAAGCCCGTACCAAGAGACCCAGTACTTC. This translates into CASSPSPYQETQYF.

This clonotype has just a few counts. The CDR3 DNA sequence: TGTGCCAGCAGCCAGCCGACAGGGGGGAACAATGAGCAGTTCTTC. Translating gives CASSQPTGGNNEQFF. This chain links TRBV7-2 with TRBJ2-1, with 9 bases aligning to TRBD1. From germline, CDR1 is SGHTA and CDR2 FQGNSA. The CDR3 covers 15 residues. V gave up 5 bases and J gave up 5 bases; unmatched junction bases: 7.